This TCR beta chain was obtained from a study of shared clonotypes between healthy human individuals. Germline V gene sequence: CDR1 MNHNS, CDR2 SASEGT. This CDR3 is built from 14 residues. Trimming removed 4 bases from V and 6 bases from J, with 10 bases in between. Only Caucasian adults living in Nashville, Tennessee made up the donor group. The table came from immunoSEQ multiplex PCR; TCRdb's copy has only in-frame clones and leaves some out. In the table there are approximately 2.5 million clones, around nine tenths of which are singletons. This TCR was recovered from a man aged 18 to 30 in good health. J is TRBJ1-6 and V is TRBV6-1, with D perhaps matching TRBD1 (6 bases). Sequencing was done on a sample of naive CD4+ T cells sorted from blood. The subset: CD45RA+ positively selected. The CDR3, as DNA: TGTGCCAGCAGTGGGGGGGGCATTAATTCACCCCTCCACTTT. It translates to CASSGGGINSPLHF.